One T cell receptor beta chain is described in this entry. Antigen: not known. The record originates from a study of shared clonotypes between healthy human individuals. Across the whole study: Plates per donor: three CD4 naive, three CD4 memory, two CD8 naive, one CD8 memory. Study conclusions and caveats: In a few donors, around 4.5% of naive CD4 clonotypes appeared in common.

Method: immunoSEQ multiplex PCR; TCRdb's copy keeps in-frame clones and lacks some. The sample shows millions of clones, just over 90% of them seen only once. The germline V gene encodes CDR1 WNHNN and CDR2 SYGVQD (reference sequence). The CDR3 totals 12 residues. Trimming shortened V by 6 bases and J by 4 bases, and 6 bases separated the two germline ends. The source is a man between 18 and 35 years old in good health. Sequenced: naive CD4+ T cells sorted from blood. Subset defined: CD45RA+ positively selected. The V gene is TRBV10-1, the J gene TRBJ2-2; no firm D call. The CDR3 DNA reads TGCGCCAGCAGCCCTTTCACCGGGGAGCTGTTTTTT. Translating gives CASSPFTGELFF.